One and the same sample provided the 21 T cell receptor beta chains below, sequenced in a study of human T cells and chemical hapten exposure. Total RNA was extracted from unfractionated whole blood. TCRdb recomputed calls from the 5' RACE reads with MiXCR, one row per CDR3 protein. The data contain some 150,000 distinct CDR3 sequences, around 4% of them seen just once; the ten biggest clones take up around 1.4%. The receptors shown here come from a female donor in good health.

This clonotype was detected ten times or more. This rearrangement joins TRBV18 to TRBJ2-3; D perhaps matches TRBD2 (5 bases). This CDR3 is built from 14 residues. Trimming removed 2 bases at V and 2 bases at J, with 8 bases between. The germline V gene has CDR1 KGHSH and CDR2 LQKENI. This CDR3 is CASSPSGSTDTQYF. The CDR3 DNA sequence: TGTGCCAGCTCACCATCGGGGTCCACAGATACGCAGTATTTT.

This clonotype appeared many times. The rearrangement uses TRBV12-3 or TRBV12-4 and TRBJ1-5; TRBD1 matches 8 bases. The trim removed 7 bases at V and 3 bases at J, leaving 8 bases unmatched. The CDR3 totals 15 residues. CDR3 coding DNA: TGTGCCAGCAACTCACAGGGGGTGGTCAATCAGCCCCAGCATTTT. It yields the protein CASNSQGVVNQPQHF.

This chain connects TRBV4-1 to TRBJ2-3, with 10 bases fitting TRBD2. Germline values: CDR1 MGHRA, CDR2 YSYEKL. The V segment lost 1 base and the J segment 4 bases; nucleotides outside the gene matches: 8. This CDR3 spans 17 amino acids. The CDR3 sequence: CASSQGQAGGHSDTQYF. Written as DNA, the CDR3 is TGCGCCAGCAGCCAAGGTCAAGCGGGGGGGCACTCAGATACGCAGTATTTT.

This clonotype has a count of ten or more. The genes are TRBV7-2 and TRBJ2-7; D unresolved. V lost 2 bases, J lost 2 bases, and 13 bases lay in between. From germline, CDR1 is SGHTA and CDR2 FQGNSA. This CDR3 has 15 residues. Written as DNA, the CDR3 is TGTGCCAGCAGCTTATTCTGGGGATTAACCTACGAGCAGTACTTC. Its translation is CASSLFWGLTYEQYF.

This clonotype was seen a handful of times. The chain recombines TRBV12-3 or TRBV12-4 with TRBJ1-5, with 8 bases fitting TRBD1. V trimming: 5 bases; J trimming: 7 bases; junction bases outside the gene matches: 7. The CDR3 has 14 amino acids. CDR3 bases: TGTGCCAGCAGTGGAGGCAGGGGGCACCAGCCCCAGCATTTT. It encodes CASSGGRGHQPQHF.

This clonotype was recorded at least ten times. J is TRBJ2-7 and V is TRBV4-2; a possible D gene is TRBD1 (6 bases). V was clipped by 1 base and J by 5 bases, with 15 bases between them. Looked up from germline, CDR1 is LGHNA and CDR2 is YNFKEQ. The CDR3 runs to 15 residues. CDR3 in amino acids: CASSQGRTAPDEQYF. Written as DNA, the CDR3 is TGTGCCAGCAGCCAAGGTCGGACAGCCCCGGACGAGCAGTACTTC.

This clonotype was seen repeatedly, ten times or more. The genes are TRBV10-3 and TRBJ1-3; D gene unclear. The germline V gene has CDR1 ENHRY and CDR2 SYGVKD. V was clipped by 11 bases and J by 3 bases, with 14 bases between them. CDR3 length: 13 amino acids. The CDR3 DNA reads TGTGCCGTTAGATCGGTTGATGGAAACACCATATATTTT. Its translation is CAVRSVDGNTIYF.

This clonotype was counted ten times or more. This chain uses TRBV4-2 with TRBJ2-6; 8 bases are shared with TRBD1. The germline V gene encodes CDR1 LGHNA and CDR2 YNFKEQ. V lost 3 bases to trimming and J lost 11 bases; unmatched junction nucleotides: 9. The CDR3 is 15 amino acids. The CDR3 sequence is CASSHRTGFDDVLTF. The CDR3 nucleotides are TGTGCCAGCAGCCACCGGACAGGGTTCGATGACGTCCTGACTTTC.

The table lists this clonotype with many counts. This chain joins TRBV6-2 or TRBV6-3 and TRBJ2-7, with unresolved D. The germline CDR1 and CDR2 sequences are MNHEY and SVGEGT. CDR3 length equals 12 residues. V was trimmed by 0 bases and J by 7 bases, leaving 7 bases between them. CDR3 sequence: CASSYSSREQYF. The CDR3 bases are TGTGCCAGCAGTTACTCGTCCCGGGAGCAGTACTTC.

Details on this clonotype: Being one base from a much bigger clone, this may be a read error. The chain couples TRBV5-4 to TRBJ2-7; 7 bases agree with TRBD2. Trimming cost V 3 bases and J 5 bases; bases outside gene matches: 2. The CDR3 has 12 amino acids. CDR1 SGHNT and CDR2 YYREEE come from the germline V gene (reference sequence). CDR3 loop: CASSWGTNEQYF. The CDR3 bases are TGTGCCAGCAGCTGGGGGACTAACGAGCAGTACTTC.

This clonotype has more than one count but fewer than ten. The chain has TRBV29-1 and TRBJ1-2; D gene uncertain. The germline V gene encodes CDR1 SQVTM and CDR2 ANQGSEA. The CDR3 sequence is 13 residues long. Deletions cut 0 bases from V and 2 bases from J, with 7 bases between. CDR3 coding DNA: TGCAGCGTTGAAGAGCAAGAGAACTATGGCTACACCTTC. Translating gives CSVEEQENYGYTF.

In its sample, this clonotype was seen many times. The CDR3 nucleotides are TGCAGTGCTAGAGATGAAGGCCGACTAGCGGGGGACCTACGAAACTACGAGCAGTACTTC. This encodes CSARDEGRLAGDLRNYEQYF. The chain has TRBV20-1 and TRBJ2-7; 12 bases are a match to TRBD2. The CDR3 sequence is 20 residues long. Germline V gene sequence: CDR1 DFQATT, CDR2 SNEGSKA (reference sequence). V lost 0 bases and J lost 3; bases outside the gene matches: 18.

This clonotype was counted ten times or more. The rearrangement uses TRBV18 and TRBJ1-6, with 8 nucleotides matching TRBD1. Unmatched junction bases numbered 8, after V lost 8 bases and J lost 8 bases. Per germline, CDR1 KGHSH and CDR2 LQKENI. This CDR3 is built from 14 residues. The CDR3 protein is CASAPGQEDSPLHF. DNA of the CDR3: TGTGCCAGCGCCCCGGGACAGGAAGATTCACCCCTCCACTTT.

This clonotype was seen many times. The genes are TRBV7-2 and TRBJ2-3, with 10 bases fitting TRBD1. Per the germline V gene, CDR1 is SGHTA and CDR2 is FQGNSA. V was pared by 8 bases and J by 1 base, with 3 bases of the junction left unmatched. The CDR3 length is 14 residues. In nucleotides, the CDR3 is TGTGCCAGCGGGACAGGGGTTGGCACAGATACGCAGTATTTT. Translated, it gives CASGTGVGTDTQYF. The full variable domain, in which reference TRBV7-2 and TRBJ2-3 provide the parts outside the CDR3, is GAGVSQSPSNKVTEKGKDVELRCDPISGHTALYWYRQSLGQGLEFLIYFQGNSAPDKSGLPSDRFSAERTGGSVSTLTIQRTQQEDSAVYLCASGTGVGTDTQYFGPGTRLTVL.

This clonotype was recorded many times. The chain is built from TRBV28 and TRBJ2-5, with D uncertain. The V gene's germline CDR1 is MDHEN and CDR2 SYDVKM. Trimming took 8 bases from V and 1 from J, leaving 5 bases between them. The CDR3 runs 11 residues. The CDR3 nucleotides are TGTGCCAGCGAGCGCCAAGAGACCCAGTACTTC. Amino acids: CASERQETQYF. The entire variable domain, with the rest obtained from reference TRBV28 and TRBJ2-5, is as follows: DVKVTQSSRYLVKRTGEKVFLECVQDMDHENMFWYRQDPGLGLRLIYFSYDVKMKEKGDIPEGYSVSREKKERFSLILESASTNQTSMYLCASERQETQYFGPGTRLLVL.

This clonotype was seen a few times. This chain links TRBV4-3 with TRBJ1-1; tentatively, D is TRBD1 (5 bases). With 3 bases removed from V and 3 bases from J, the gap between germline ends came to 14 bases. Germline V lookup: CDR1 LGHNA, CDR2 YSLEER. The CDR3 runs to 15 residues. The CDR3 loop is CASSQNQDSYTEAFF. CDR3 DNA sequence: TGCGCCAGCAGCCAGAATCAAGACAGTTACACTGAAGCTTTCTTT.

This clonotype showed up many times. V is TRBV12-3 or TRBV12-4 and J is TRBJ1-1; 9 bases match TRBD1. V lost 8 bases, J lost 6 bases, and 10 bases stayed unmatched. The CDR3 extends over 14 amino acids. CDR3 in amino acids: CASLLTGGWAEAFF. For the CDR3, the DNA is TGTGCCAGCCTGTTAACAGGGGGCTGGGCTGAAGCTTTCTTT.

Many counts were recorded for this clonotype. The chain has TRBV29-1 and TRBJ1-1; the match to TRBD1 covers 7 bases. The J segment lost 3 bases and the V segment lost 7 bases, leaving 8 bases of the junction unmatched. Germline CDR1 is SQVTM and CDR2 is ANQGSEA. CDR3 length: 13 residues. The CDR3 protein is CSASTGRDTEAFF. The CDR3 DNA follows: TGCAGCGCCTCGACAGGGAGAGACACTGAAGCTTTCTTT. The full variable domain, its missing parts supplied by reference TRBV29-1 and TRBJ1-1, is SAVISQKPSRDICQRGTSLTIQCQVDSQVTMMFWYRQQPGQSLTLIATANQGSEATYESGFVIDKFPISRPNLTFSTLTVSNMSPEDSSIYLCSASTGRDTEAFFGQGTRLTVV.

This clonotype has just a few counts. The J gene is TRBJ2-7, the V gene TRBV20-1; D is unresolved. Per the germline V gene, CDR1 is DFQATT and CDR2 is SNEGSKA (reference sequence). CDR3 length: 15 amino acids. V was pared by 7 bases and J by 2 bases, with 21 bases between. CDR3 sequence: CSVSKGQDPTYEQYF. The CDR3 DNA is TGCAGTGTTTCAAAAGGCCAGGACCCTACCTACGAGCAGTACTTC.

This chain links TRBV27 with TRBJ1-6, with 8 bases matching TRBD1. The germline V gene encodes CDR1 MNHEY and CDR2 SMNVEV (reference sequence). V gave up 4 bases and J gave up 9 bases; unmatched junction bases: 8. The CDR3 is 15 amino acids. Here the CDR3 reads CASSSLDRVSSPLHF. CDR3 coding DNA: TGTGCCAGCAGTTCCCTGGACAGGGTCTCTTCACCCCTCCACTTT.

This clonotype was found many times. DNA for the CDR3: TGCAGCGTTGCTCGGGGGATGCACACTGAAGCTTTCTTT. It encodes CSVARGMHTEAFF. V and J are TRBV29-1 and TRBJ1-1, with D tentatively TRBD1 (5 bases). The CDR3 has 13 amino acids. The V gene lost 4 bases and the J gene lost 3 bases, with 12 bases spanning the gap. Germline values: CDR1 SQVTM, CDR2 ANQGSEA.